The next 13 T cell receptor beta chains were all read from a single sample in a study of shared clonotypes between healthy human individuals. CD45RO-negative cells were positively selected for CCR7, leaving out terminally differentiated effector memory CD45RA+ cells. Using immunoSEQ multiplex PCR, the repertoire was profiled, and TCRdb retains in-frame clones only, with some absent. The sample lists roughly 850,000 clones, 90% to 97% seen once, with about 0.25% in the top ten. Sequencing input: naive CD8+ T cells sorted from blood. The receptors shown here come from a young man in good health.

This rearrangement joins TRBV5-6 to TRBJ1-1, with D hard to call. The V end lost 0 bases, the J end lost 8 bases, and 14 bases lay between the germline ends. This CDR3 contains 14 residues. Germline-derived CDR1 and CDR2 are SGHDT and YYEEEE. CDR3 region: CASSLGVGAFEAFF. The DNA of the CDR3 is TGTGCCAGCAGCTTGGGGGTCGGAGCGTTCGAAGCTTTCTTT.

The gene calls are TRBV29-1 and TRBJ2-7; the D gene is possibly TRBD2 (5 bases). CDR3 length equals 13 residues. Germline V lookup: CDR1 SQVTM, CDR2 ANQGSEA. Trimming shortened V by 6 bases and J by 2 bases, and 14 bases separated the two germline ends. The CDR3, as DNA: TGCAGCGTGGAGGTGGAGTCCCCCTACGAGCAGTACTTC. This translates into CSVEVESPYEQYF.

The chain combines TRBV5-1 with TRBJ1-4; D is uncertain. Trimming removed 0 bases from V and 0 bases from J, with 6 bases in between. CDR1 and CDR2 from the germline V gene are SGHRS and YFSETQ. The CDR3 covers 15 residues. CDR3 sequence reads: CASSLGQTTNEKLFF. CDR3 DNA: TGCGCCAGCAGCTTGGGGCAGACAACTAATGAAAAACTGTTTTTT.

The V and J genes are TRBV27 and TRBJ2-3; 14 bases are shared with TRBD2. J lost 6 bases, V lost 5 bases, and 13 bases had no gene match. Germline CDR1 and CDR2: MNHEY and SMNVEV (reference sequence). The CDR3 sequence is 18 residues long. CDR3 coding DNA: TGTGCCAGCAGTAAACAAGGGACTAGCGGGAGAATCATTGATACGCAGTATTTT. As protein: CASSKQGTSGRIIDTQYF.

V is TRBV29-1 and J is TRBJ1-2; D remains ambiguous. The germline gives CDR1 SQVTM, CDR2 ANQGSEA. Trimming removed 1 base at V and 3 bases at J, with 3 bases between. This CDR3 contains 11 residues. DNA for the CDR3: TGCAGCGTTGAAGTGTACTATGGCTACACCTTC. This codes for CSVEVYYGYTF.

The chain uses TRBV5-1 and TRBJ2-7; 10 bases agree with TRBD2. This CDR3 comprises 18 residues. Germline V gene lookup returns CDR1 SGHRS and CDR2 YFSETQ. V lost 1 base to trimming and J lost 1 base; unmatched junction nucleotides: 11. This CDR3 is CASSLRFGLADKSYEQYF. The CDR3 DNA sequence: TGCGCCAGCAGCTTGAGGTTCGGACTAGCGGACAAGTCCTACGAGCAGTACTTC.

The chain recombines TRBV4-2 with TRBJ2-2; perhaps TRBD2 as D (6 bases). The CDR3 runs 17 residues. Germline values: CDR1 LGHNA, CDR2 YNFKEQ. The ends were cut back, 3 bases at V and 4 bases at J, with 18 bases in the middle. The CDR3 DNA sequence: TGTGCCAGCAGCCATGGACTGGAGGGAGTAAGCACCGGGGAGCTGTTTTTT. Amino acid sequence: CASSHGLEGVSTGELFF.

The V gene is TRBV6-5, the J gene TRBJ2-7; the D is unclear. The ends were cut back, 8 bases at V and 0 bases at J, with 17 bases in the middle. The CDR3 has 15 amino acids. Germline V gene data show CDR1 as MNHEY and CDR2 as SVGAGI. CDR3 sequence: CASVETATSSYEQYF. DNA for the CDR3: TGTGCCAGCGTCGAAACAGCCACGAGCTCCTACGAGCAGTACTTC.

The table lists this clone with a count of one. At the DNA level, this CDR3 is encoded by other sequences in the same sample as well. The chain combines TRBV7-9 with TRBJ2-7; the D gene is possibly TRBD1 (6 bases). The CDR3 runs 15 residues. Germline loops: CDR1 SEHNR, CDR2 FQNEAQ (reference sequence). V was cut by 1 base and J by 3 bases, with 13 bases left in between. The DNA for the CDR3 is TGTGCCAGCAGCTTAGGGGGGCAGGGGTTCTACGAGCAGTACTTC. Amino acid sequence: CASSLGGQGFYEQYF.

This chain connects TRBV7-9 to TRBJ2-5, with 7 positions matching TRBD2. J was trimmed by 1 base and V by 5 bases; bases with no gene match: 16. Per the germline V gene, CDR1 is SEHNR and CDR2 is FQNEAQ (reference sequence). CDR3 size: 18 residues. The CDR3 sequence is CASSGNQVASGAQETQYF. The CDR3 DNA is TGTGCCAGCAGCGGCAACCAAGTGGCTAGCGGAGCCCAAGAGACCCAGTACTTC.

The rearrangement uses TRBV7-8 and TRBJ2-5, with 8 bases fitting TRBD2. V lost 1 base, J lost 5 bases, and 9 bases stayed unmatched. CDR1 SGHVS and CDR2 FQNEAQ come from the germline V gene. The CDR3 consists of 16 residues. CDR3 protein: CASSLGGGGPAETQYF. The CDR3, as DNA: TGTGCCAGCAGCTTAGGCGGCGGGGGGCCGGCGGAGACCCAGTACTTC.

The rearrangement links TRBV29-1 to TRBJ2-7; 7 bases line up with TRBD1. CDR3 size: 14 residues. The V and J ends lost 6 bases and 9 bases, in that order; junction bases with no gene match: 17. Per germline, CDR1 SQVTM and CDR2 ANQGSEA. CDR3 nucleotides: TGCAGCGTCTGGGGGACAGCCAATTCTTCGGTGCAGTACTTC. It is translated as CSVWGTANSSVQYF.

J is TRBJ2-1 and V is TRBV9, with 7 bases fitting TRBD2. This CDR3 contains 16 residues. Trimming cost V 0 bases and J 3 bases; bases outside gene matches: 6. The germline gives CDR1 SGDLS, CDR2 YYNGEE. CDR3 bases: TGTGCCAGCAGCGTAGATCGGGAGGTATACTACAATGAGCAGTTCTTC. It is translated as CASSVDREVYYNEQFF.